These 11 T cell receptor beta chains share one sample of origin, sequenced in a study of cytomegalovirus exposure and HLA in healthy donors. The primer mix had 60 Vbeta and 13 Jbeta primers. TCRdb's copy holds only in-frame clones and misses some; the assay was immunoSEQ multiplex PCR. Here the sample spans 130,000 to 150,000 clones, about four fifths being singletons. The sequenced material came from PBMCs. Receptor source: a man aged 35 to 55 in good health and CMV-seropositive.

The gene calls are TRBV15 and TRBJ2-7, with D possibly TRBD2 on 5 matching bases. Germline CDR1 and CDR2: LNHNV and YYDKDF (reference sequence). The CDR3 has 14 amino acids. Trimming took off 1 base at V and 3 bases at J, with 10 bases between the two ends. As DNA, the CDR3 is TGTGCCACCAGCAGAGGCACGGGGAGCTACGAGCAGTACTTC. It translates to CATSRGTGSYEQYF.

About this clone itself: Other DNA sequences in this sample translate to the same CDR3. The rearrangement uses TRBV6-1 and TRBJ1-4; D is possibly TRBD1 (6 bases). V dropped 2 bases and J dropped 8 bases, with 9 bases sitting between them. The germline V gene encodes CDR1 MNHNS and CDR2 SASEGT. The CDR3 length is 13 residues. In DNA, the CDR3 is TGTGCCAGCAGTGAAAACAGGGACGAAAAACTGTTTTTT. It codes for CASSENRDEKLFF.

The chain recombines TRBV5-1 with TRBJ2-5, with 10 nucleotides matching TRBD2. V lost 4 bases to trimming and J lost 1 base; unmatched junction nucleotides: 10. This CDR3 comprises 17 residues. Germline values: CDR1 SGHRS, CDR2 YFSETQ. The CDR3 reads CASSIGLAVRAQETQYF. The DNA for the CDR3 is TGCGCCAGCAGCATTGGACTAGCGGTGAGGGCCCAAGAGACCCAGTACTTC.

CDR3 in amino acids: CASSFYRVSGNTIYF. CDR3 in DNA: TGCGCCAGCAGCTTTTACAGGGTCTCTGGAAACACCATATATTTT. The V call is TRBV4-1, the J call TRBJ1-3, with D tentatively TRBD1 (6 bases). The V gene lost 5 bases and the J gene lost 0 bases, with 11 bases spanning the gap. CDR3 length equals 15 residues. Germline V gives CDR1 MGHRA, CDR2 YSYEKL.

This clone was counted between two and nine times. The V gene is TRBV29-1, the J gene TRBJ1-2, with a weak D call TRBD1 (6 bases). Germline V gene lookup returns CDR1 SQVTM and CDR2 ANQGSEA. V shed 4 bases and J shed 8 bases, with 14 bases lying between them. This CDR3 has 12 residues. The CDR3 loop reads CSVVTTGLGYTF. The CDR3 nucleotides are TGCAGCGTTGTCACCACAGGGTTAGGCTACACCTTC.

V usage is TRBV19 and J usage is TRBJ2-6; perhaps TRBD2 as D (5 bases). Germline CDR1 LNHDA, CDR2 SQIVND (reference sequence). Between the trimmed V and J ends, which lost 6 bases and 1 base, there was a span of 10 bases. This CDR3 contains 15 residues. CDR3 DNA sequence: TGTGCCAGTAGGCACGGAGGATCTGGGGCCAACGTCCTGACTTTC. Its protein product is CASRHGGSGANVLTF.

The chain has TRBV30 and TRBJ1-5; no clear D. Trimming pared 6 bases from V and 0 bases from J, leaving 12 bases between. The V gene's germline CDR1 is GTSNPN and CDR2 SVGIG (reference sequence). The CDR3 has 14 amino acids. The CDR3 nucleotides read TGTGCCTGCTCCCGGGGTTATAGCAATCAGCCCCAGCATTTT. As protein: CACSRGYSNQPQHF.

V usage is TRBV9 and J usage is TRBJ2-5, with D possibly TRBD2 on 5 matching bases. The J call may be faulty, since TRBJ2-7 better matches the DNA end. Germline V gene sequence: CDR1 SGDLS, CDR2 YYNGEE. This CDR3 region has 15 residues. The CDR3 loop reads CASSPSPGVLYEQYF. CDR3 sequence (DNA): TGTGCCAGCAGCCCTTCCCCCGGGGTTCTCTACGAGCAGTACTTC.

The V call is TRBV27, the J call TRBJ2-2; D is unclear. The CDR3 totals 11 residues. Trimming stripped 10 bases from V and 6 bases from J, with 9 bases between. Germline V lookup: CDR1 MNHEY, CDR2 SMNVEV (reference sequence). In DNA, the CDR3 is TGTGCCACCCGATACTCCGGGGAGCTGTTTTTT. Residues: CATRYSGELFF.

This clone has only a few counts. The chain links TRBV27 to TRBJ2-7, with TRBD2 matching over 7 bases. The CDR3 sequence is 15 residues long. Per germline, CDR1 MNHEY and CDR2 SMNVEV (reference sequence). After removal of 4 bases from V and 2 bases from J, the junction contained 8 bases not matched to a gene. The CDR3 coding sequence is TGTGCCAGCAGTTCCCTCGGGGGGTCTACCTACGAGCAGTACTTC. The encoded protein is CASSSLGGSTYEQYF.

The V gene is TRBV7-2, the J gene TRBJ2-6, with 7 nucleotides matching TRBD1. CDR1 SGHTA and CDR2 FQGNSA come from the germline V gene. After removal of 5 bases from V and 3 bases from J, the junction contained 7 bases not matched to a gene. The CDR3 spans 16 residues. CDR3 residues: CASSRQGTHGANVLTF. In DNA form, the CDR3 reads TGTGCCAGCAGCCGACAGGGAACTCATGGGGCCAACGTCCTGACTTTC.